The T cell receptor beta chain described here comes from a study of blood T cells in healthy people across ages (dated by TCRdb to between 2015 and 2016). In terms of the full investigation: In model experiments, roughly one uniquely barcoded TCR beta cDNA molecule per two T cells was captured by template switching. Four age groups were formed from the donors: young (average 16 years), middle-aged (around 39), aged (over 55) and long-lived (about 80). Two additional independent replicas of 1 million unique cDNA reads from the same blood draw were analyzed for two donors (one aged 18 to 30 and one aged 80 or older). To avoid experimental bias, donors of different ages were randomly spread across the sequencing lanes. Using deep sequencing normalized with unique cDNA molecular identifiers, the study measured how TCR beta repertoire diversity changes with age.

The library was produced with 5' RACE. The data were produced on an Illumina HiSeq 2500. A second PCR of roughly 7 to 11 cycles was performed with a sample-barcoded 5' primer and a J-beta primer mix. A unique molecular identifier was introduced onto each TCR beta cDNA molecule by a template-switch 5' adaptor carrying 12 random nucleotides. Each sample yielded at least 2.5 million CDR3-containing paired-end reads. All of the RNA was converted into first-strand cDNA using the Mint cDNA synthesis kit, with a TRBC-specific oligonucleotide serving as the primer. Following uracil-DNA glycosylase treatment, all cDNA underwent a first 18-cycle PCR with the universal primers M1SS and BC2_uni_R. Per the original workflow: For normalization, 1 million high-quality reads, each with a distinct molecular identifier, were randomly selected from each sample. Reads with shared molecular identifiers were discarded instead of being binned into consensus sequences. CDR3 identification, clonotype clustering and error correction used MiTCR with a Q25 quality threshold and the strictest error-elimination algorithm. A nonparametric unseen species model with Euler transformation was used to estimate a lower bound on total TCR beta diversity. In TCRdb, the public reads were trimmed at Q25 with fastp and aligned with MiXCR, with productive beta chains retained. Every distinct CDR3 protein forms one entry, paired with its most common genes and DNA. These V and J calls rely on TCRdb rather than the paper's analysis. The sample yields approximately 1,000,000 distinct CDR3 sequences; less than 45% were counted once. The top ten clones comprise about an eighth of the sample.

The CDR3 starts with the cysteine, ends with the phenylalanine, and has 14 residues. Of all the DNA, just the CDR3 is kept, 42 bases in frame from base 1. Taken from the germline V gene (reference sequence), the CDR1 and CDR2 loops are DFQATT and SNEGSKA. V loses 3 bases of germline sequence and J loses 2 bases, and the interval between the two ends is 11 bases. This clonotype was detected only a few times. Its target antigen remains unknown. Per-nucleotide qualities are absent, and no much larger clonotype sits a single base away. The paper's findings and limits, for the study overall: Since profiling was done on bulk unsorted PBMCs, naive and antigen-experienced compartments could not be conclusively compared. Observed TCR beta diversity correlated strongly with the percentage of naive T cells measured by flow cytometry. Estimates of total diversity based on one million sequenced T cells were considered lower bounds and underestimates. The CMV infection status of donors was not known, potentially confounding age-related changes in expanded clonotypes. Observed TCR beta diversity per million T cells fell roughly linearly with age, and a significant reduction was already apparent by age around 44. The long-lived group showed more naive CD4+ T cells, fewer expanded clones and increased TCR diversity than the aged group, suggesting age selection.

Donors were under 40 systemically healthy Caucasian individuals from Russia aged roughly 6 to 90 years. Around 9.8 milliliters of peripheral blood were collected from each donor into EDTA-treated Vacutainer tubes. Ficoll-Paque density-gradient centrifugation was used to isolate PBMCs, with at least 6.5 million obtained per sample. Trizol reagent was used to extract total RNA from the PBMCs, yielding at least 5.5 micrograms per sample. For every donor, flow cytometry on a PBMC aliquot measured the percentage of naive CD45RAhigh/CD27high T cells. This TCR came from a man younger than 30 in good health. Here the chain combines TRBV20-1 and TRBJ1-5; 6 matching bases give a weak D call of TRBD1. Sample: blood. The CDR3 protein sequence reads: CSASQGMGNQPQHF. In nucleotide form, the sequence is TGCAGTGCTAGCCAGGGGATGGGCAATCAGCCCCAGCATTTT.